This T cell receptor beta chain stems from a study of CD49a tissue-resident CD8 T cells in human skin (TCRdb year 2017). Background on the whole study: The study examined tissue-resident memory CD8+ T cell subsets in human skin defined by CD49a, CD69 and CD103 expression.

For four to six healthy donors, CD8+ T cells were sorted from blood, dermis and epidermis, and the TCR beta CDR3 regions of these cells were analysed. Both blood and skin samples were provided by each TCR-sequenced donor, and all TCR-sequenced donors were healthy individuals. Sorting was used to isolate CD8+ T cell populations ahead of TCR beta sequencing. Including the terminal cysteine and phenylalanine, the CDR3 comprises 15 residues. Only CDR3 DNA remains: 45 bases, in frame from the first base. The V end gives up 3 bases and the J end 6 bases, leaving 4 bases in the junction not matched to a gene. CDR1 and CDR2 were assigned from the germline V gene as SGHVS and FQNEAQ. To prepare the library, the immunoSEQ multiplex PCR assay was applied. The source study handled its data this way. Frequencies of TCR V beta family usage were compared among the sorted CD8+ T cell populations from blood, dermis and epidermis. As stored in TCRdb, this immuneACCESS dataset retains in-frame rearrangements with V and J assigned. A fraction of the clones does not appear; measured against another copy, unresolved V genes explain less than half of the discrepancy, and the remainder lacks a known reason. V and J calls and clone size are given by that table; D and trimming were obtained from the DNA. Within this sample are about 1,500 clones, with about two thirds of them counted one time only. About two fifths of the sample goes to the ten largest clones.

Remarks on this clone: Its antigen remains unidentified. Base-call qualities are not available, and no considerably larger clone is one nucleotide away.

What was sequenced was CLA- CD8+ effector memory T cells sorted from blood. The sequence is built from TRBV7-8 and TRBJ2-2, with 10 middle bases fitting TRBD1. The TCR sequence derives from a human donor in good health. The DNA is TGTGCCAGCAGCTTCCGGGACAGGGGATCCGGGGAGCTGTTTTTT. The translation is CASSFRDRGSGELFF.